A single TCR beta chain is shown here with its context. What antigen it recognizes has not been identified. No much larger clone is present one base from it, and per-base qualities are unavailable. This record belongs to a study of T cell responses to AZD1222 COVID-19 vaccine listed by TCRdb under 2021. Regarding the research as a whole: AZD1222 recipients given second doses at about 4 weeks or at about 12 weeks were pooled, since spike-specific TCR depth and breadth were not found to differ between the two schedules. A total of just over 230 trial participants underwent TCR sequencing, of whom approximately 200 had received two doses of AZD1222 and some 26 had received two doses of the MenACWY control vaccine. Trial participants were enrolled into age subgroups of 18-55, 56-69 and 70-plus years, which contained roughly 140, 27 and 60 TCR-sequenced participants, respectively. Beyond this particular receptor, the publication reports: After two AZD1222 doses, spike-specific TCR breadth and depth were significantly higher than at day 0 and than in MenACWY recipients. Because no day 14 peak-response samples were available, the repertoires could be characterized only after the peak T cell response. The vaccine-associated CD4 TCRs covered the entire spike protein, and the dominant responses fell in regions 160-218 and 743-854. Only 5 to 7 AZD1222 recipients were SARS-CoV-2 seropositive at baseline, limiting conclusions about previously exposed vaccinees. Reportedly, almost half of the unique spike-specific TCRs recognized epitopes lying outside the regions that are mutated in the B.1.351 and B.1.1.7 variants. In the small 56-69-year group, the increase in depth fell short of significance, most likely because of low power. Most participants were white British and females outnumbered males, and the authors suggested that clonal diversity may have been underestimated.

Trimming removed 6 bases from V and 5 bases from J, leaving 11 bases between the germline ends. CDR1 and CDR2 are read off the germline V gene as SGHTA and FQGNSA. From its cysteine to its phenylalanine, the CDR3 spans 12 amino acids. Only the CDR3 DNA is retained, 36 bases long and in frame from the first base. In the paper's terms, the time point label means: baseline before first vaccination. The vaccinee samples were drawn from two UK trials, COV001 and COV002, one of which was a single-blind randomized controlled phase 2/3 trial testing AZD1222 (ChAdOx1 nCoV-19) in healthy adults. Trial participant PBMC samples were collected at day 0 and day 28 after the second dose for TCRbeta chain sequencing. The CDR3 regions of human TCRbeta chains were analyzed by immunosequencing. From the authors' description of their analysis: TCRs in the repertoires were compared against a reference library of SARS-CoV-2-specific TCRs that had been generated with the MIRA antigen-specificity platform. Breadth was defined as the fraction of unique TCRs that were SARS-CoV-2-associated, and depth was defined as the fraction of total T cells that were SARS-CoV-2-associated. Using the MIRA data, each spike-specific TCR was mapped to the spike region that the TCR reacts to and placed in a CD4 or CD8 class. Log10-transformed breadth and depth values were compared by one-way ANOVA with Sidak's multiple comparisons tests. This is the immuneACCESS table as TCRdb keeps it, with only in-frame sequences that have V and J called. A part of the clones is gone; compared with another copy, unresolved V genes explain less than half, and the rest is unexplained. The D gene and trimming were derived from the DNA, and the V and J assignments and clone size from that table. Recorded for this sample are about 86,000 clones; 78% of them occurred a single time. The top ten clones comprise 20% to 25% of the sample.

Sample: peripheral blood, taken on day 0 of AZD1222 vaccination. The chain employs TRBV7-2 and TRBJ2-7; TRBD1 is perhaps the D gene, given 6 matching bases. The TCR was taken from an adult in good health. This receptor has the CDR3 CASSQYRDEQYF. The DNA sequence is as follows: TGTGCCAGCAGTCAGTACAGGGACGAGCAGTACTTC.